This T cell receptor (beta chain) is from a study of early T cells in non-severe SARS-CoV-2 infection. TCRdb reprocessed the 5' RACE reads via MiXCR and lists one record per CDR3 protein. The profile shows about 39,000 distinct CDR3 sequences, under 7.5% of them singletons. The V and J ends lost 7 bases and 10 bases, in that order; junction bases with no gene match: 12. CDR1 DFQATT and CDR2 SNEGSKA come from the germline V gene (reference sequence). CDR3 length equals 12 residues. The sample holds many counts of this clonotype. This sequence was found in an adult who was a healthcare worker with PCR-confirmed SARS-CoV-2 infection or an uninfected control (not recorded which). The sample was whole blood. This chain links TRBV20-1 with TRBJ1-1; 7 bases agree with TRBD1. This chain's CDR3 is CSGKTGRRVAFF. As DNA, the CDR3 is TGCAGTGGCAAGACAGGGAGGCGGGTAGCTTTCTTT.